Given below is one T cell receptor (beta chain) in context. Its target is not known. The data stem from a study of siplizumab effects on memory and regulatory T cells. The data were produced by immunoSEQ multiplex PCR, yet TCRdb's version contains in-frame clones alone and is incomplete. The sample lists 87,000 or so clones; 75% to 90% were seen once. CDR1 GTSNPN and CDR2 SVGIG come from the germline V gene (reference sequence). The length of the CDR3 is 13 residues. J was trimmed by 8 bases and V by 4 bases; bases with no gene match: 5. General observations from the study: The study found that siplizumab significantly reduced alloreactive sequences traceable to unstimulated CD4+ memory cells. Suppressive capability of dividing Tregs from siplizumab cultures went unverified. Naive T cells were seemingly more diverse than memory cells, and major contributions to the alloresponse seemed to be made by them. The average Treg-derived proportion among mappable alloreactive CD4+ clones was 68.8% with siplizumab versus 26.9% in controls.

The sequencing input was CD4+ T cells sorted from blood. This TCR was sampled from a human donor in good health. This chain joins TRBV30 and TRBJ1-4; 9 bases are shared with TRBD1. The CDR3 is CAWTGQGPEKLFF. In nucleotides, the CDR3 is TGTGCCTGGACGGGACAGGGCCCCGAAAAACTGTTTTTT. Based on the CDR3 plus reference TRBV30 and TRBJ1-4, the full variable domain is SQTIHQWPATLVQPVGSPLSLECTVEGTSNPNLYWYRQAAGRGLQLLFYSVGIGQISSEVPQNLSASRPQDRQFILSSKKLLLSDSGFYLCAWTGQGPEKLFFGSGTQLSVL.